The following is a T cell receptor beta chain sequence with its context. Antigen unknown. These data come from a study of OX40 agonist ivuxolimab in advanced cancers. Between the trimmed V and J ends, which lost 2 bases and 0 bases, there was a span of 11 bases. The CDR3 sequence is 15 residues long. Germline V CDR1 and CDR2: SGHDN, FVKESK. The data were produced by immunoSEQ multiplex PCR, yet TCRdb's version contains in-frame clones alone and is incomplete. This sample carries about 62,000 clones, around 74% of them seen once, and the ten largest clones take around 9.9%. Notes on the study in general: Nonresponders included some who also had low normalized T-cell clonal expansion.

This material consisted of CD4+ or CD8+ T cells sorted from blood, taken in a trial of the OX40 agonist ivuxolimab. The rearrangement links TRBV14 to TRBJ2-7; no clear D gene. The TCR originated in an adult with an advanced solid tumor such as melanoma, head and neck, liver or kidney cancer. CDR3 sequence (DNA): TGTGCCAGCAGCCAAACCACTACCTACTCCTACGAGCAGTACTTC. It codes for CASSQTTTYSYEQYF.